These 16 T cell receptor beta chains originate from one sample sequenced in a study of shared clonotypes between healthy human individuals. The table came from immunoSEQ multiplex PCR; TCRdb's copy has only in-frame clones and leaves some out. The top ten clones hold approximately 1% of a sample with about 1.5 million clones, around 97% of them seen once. Sequenced material: naive CD4+ T cells sorted from blood. The subset: CD45RA+ positively selected. Every receptor here comes from a man aged 30 to 39 in good health.

The chain joins TRBV7-8 to TRBJ1-2; TRBD1 matches at 7 bases. The CDR3 extends over 15 amino acids. Germline lookup yields CDR1 SGHVS and CDR2 FQNEAQ. V lost 3 bases, J lost 4 bases, and 8 bases stayed unmatched. CDR3 region: CASSFQGGALYGYTF. In DNA form, the CDR3 reads TGTGCCAGCAGCTTCCAGGGGGGCGCCCTCTATGGCTACACCTTC. Combining the CDR3 with reference TRBV7-8 and TRBJ1-2 gives the whole variable domain GAGVSQSPRYKVAKRGQDVALRCDPISGHVSLFWYQQALGQGPEFLTYFQNEAQLDKSGLPSDRFFAERPEGSVSTLKIQRTQQEDSAVYLCASSFQGGALYGYTFGSGTRLTVV.

This rearrangement joins TRBV28 to TRBJ1-2, with a weak D call TRBD1 (6 bases). Trimming took 6 bases from V and 2 from J, leaving 16 bases between them. CDR3 size: 15 residues. Germline lookup yields CDR1 MDHEN and CDR2 SYDVKM. CDR3 sequence (DNA): TGTGCCAGCAGAGATAAAGAAACAGGGAACTATGGCTACACCTTC. As protein: CASRDKETGNYGYTF.

The chain carries TRBV6-5 and TRBJ2-1; the match to TRBD2 covers 13 bases. The CDR3 runs 16 residues. Germline V gene lookup returns CDR1 MNHEY and CDR2 SVGAGI. V gave up 4 bases and J gave up 9 bases; unmatched junction bases: 9. The CDR3 here is CASSFRTSGSNGEQFF. CDR3 DNA sequence: TGTGCCAGCAGTTTCCGGACTAGCGGGAGTAACGGTGAGCAGTTCTTC.

This chain uses TRBV4-1 with TRBJ2-3; 14 bases are a match to TRBD2. V shed 0 bases, J shed 6 bases, and the junction held 2 bases outside the gene matches. Germline V lookup: CDR1 MGHRA, CDR2 YSYEKL. The CDR3 length is 16 residues. Here the CDR3 reads CASSQERTSGRDTQYF. As DNA, the CDR3 is TGCGCCAGCAGCCAAGAGAGGACTAGCGGGAGGGATACGCAGTATTTT.

The rearrangement links TRBV11-2 to TRBJ2-3; D possibly corresponds to TRBD1 (6 bases). V was cut by 4 bases and J by 0 bases, with 23 bases left in between. CDR1 SGHAT and CDR2 FQNNGV come from the germline V gene. The CDR3 consists of 19 residues. CDR3: CASSSLTGQGLYSTDTQYF. CDR3 coding DNA: TGTGCCAGCAGCTCCCTTACCGGCCAGGGGCTATATAGCACAGATACGCAGTATTTT.

The rearrangement joins TRBV11-2 to TRBJ1-5; D is unresolved. Germline V gene sequence: CDR1 SGHAT, CDR2 FQNNGV. The CDR3 length is 14 residues. V lost 7 bases to trimming and J lost 3 bases, with 13 bases between them. Written as DNA, the CDR3 is TGTGCCAGCAACAAGAAGGGTCCCAATCAGCCCCAGCATTTT. Amino acid sequence: CASNKKGPNQPQHF.

V gene TRBV5-4 combines with J gene TRBJ2-2, with 11 bases lining up with TRBD2. The CDR3 extends over 17 amino acids. CDR1 and CDR2 from the germline V gene are SGHNT and YYREEE (reference sequence). With V trimmed by 3 bases and J by 6 bases, 10 bases remained unmatched. The CDR3 DNA is TGTGCCAGCAGCTCCGATAGCGGGAGGGCCGGTTCCGGGGAGCTGTTTTTT. It codes for CASSSDSGRAGSGELFF.

With respect to this clone: Relative to the germline gene, one junction end is altered; a read error may explain this. CDR3 in DNA: TGTGCCAGTAGTACGGGACAGGTCCAGCCACCCTATTATGAAGCCTTC. Its protein is CASSTGQVQPPYYEAF. The gene calls are TRBV19 and TRBJ1-2; 8 bases line up with TRBD1. The length of the CDR3 is 16 residues. CDR1 is LNHDA and CDR2 is SQIVND in the germline V gene (reference sequence).

The V gene is TRBV18, the J gene TRBJ2-1, with 9 bases aligning to TRBD2. The V gene end was trimmed by 1 base and the J gene end by 4 bases; junction bases not matched to a gene: 5. Germline V gene data show CDR1 as KGHSH and CDR2 as LQKENI. The CDR3 has 16 residues. The CDR3 sequence is CASSPQTSGDYNEQFF. The CDR3 nucleotides are TGTGCCAGCTCACCACAGACTAGCGGAGATTACAATGAGCAGTTCTTC.

The chain combines TRBV6-5 with TRBJ2-7; 7 nucleotides align to TRBD2. Germline CDR1 reads MNHEY; CDR2 reads SVGAGI. The V gene end was trimmed by 8 bases and the J gene end by 3 bases; junction bases not matched to a gene: 7. The CDR3 contains 13 residues. The CDR3 nucleotides are TGTGCCAGCGGAAGCGGGAATTTCTACGAGCAGTACTTC. Its translation is CASGSGNFYEQYF.

The chain is built from TRBV21-1 and TRBJ1-1; the table's D gene call, TRBD1, was not cross checked with the DNA. TRBV21-1 corresponds to a pseudogene. CDR3 length equals 17 residues. The CDR3 here is CASSYRDRDPPNTEAFF. As DNA, the CDR3 is TGTGCCAGCAGCTACCGGGACAGGGATCCACCTAACACTGAAGCTTTCTTT.

This clone was counted a single time. The chain employs TRBV6-6 and TRBJ2-5; the D gene is possibly TRBD2 (5 bases). V lost 5 bases and J 5 bases, leaving 15 bases between the germline ends. The germline gives CDR1 MNHNY, CDR2 SVGAGI (reference sequence). This CDR3 contains 14 residues. CDR3 sequence reads: CASSKEPSGETQYF. The DNA for the CDR3 is TGTGCCAGCAGTAAGGAACCCTCGGGGGAGACCCAGTACTTC.

This chain joins TRBV10-1 and TRBJ2-1; D perhaps matches TRBD2 (5 bases). V dropped 3 bases and J dropped 7 bases, with 10 bases sitting between them. Germline V gives CDR1 WNHNN, CDR2 SYGVQD (reference sequence). The CDR3 contains 13 residues. The CDR3 loop reads CASSDPPGNEQFF. CDR3 nucleotide sequence: TGCGCCAGCAGTGACCCCCCGGGGAATGAGCAGTTCTTC.

The rearrangement joins TRBV30 to TRBJ2-7; 8 bases align to TRBD2. The CDR3 runs to 17 residues. The germline V gene encodes CDR1 GTSNPN and CDR2 SVGIG (reference sequence). Trimming took 3 bases from V and 1 from J; bases not matched to a gene: 14. Here the CDR3 reads CAWSHPGPGGASYEQYF. In DNA, the CDR3 is TGTGCCTGGAGCCACCCGGGCCCCGGGGGGGCTTCCTACGAGCAGTACTTC.

This CDR3 is CASSKHRGQETQYF. The CDR3 DNA reads TGTGCCAGTAGTAAACACAGGGGGCAAGAGACCCAGTACTTC. This chain uses TRBV19 with TRBJ2-5, with 8 positions matching TRBD1. The V and J ends lost 4 bases and 2 bases, in that order; junction bases with no gene match: 3. The CDR3 extends over 14 amino acids. Germline CDR1 is LNHDA and CDR2 is SQIVND (reference sequence).

The chain recombines TRBV9 with TRBJ2-1; 7 nucleotides agree with TRBD2. This CDR3 is built from 16 residues. V was clipped by 1 base and J by 5 bases; unmatched bases: 9. CDR1 SGDLS and CDR2 YYNGEE come from the germline V gene. This CDR3 reads CASSVLGLAENNEQFF. DNA of the CDR3: TGTGCCAGCAGCGTATTGGGTCTAGCGGAAAACAATGAGCAGTTCTTC.